This T cell receptor (beta chain) was obtained from a study of identical twins. Unique molecular identifiers were present on the cDNA, which also gained a universal primer site by template switching. TCRdb recomputed calls from the 5' RACE reads with MiXCR, one row per CDR3 protein. The data contain 240,000 or so distinct CDR3 sequences, approximately 12% of them seen just once; the ten biggest clones take up about 4%. This clonotype was seen a few times. The antigen is unknown. Notes on the study in general: Conclusions were based on cross-sectional statistical analysis, without following the same donors. Out-of-frame alpha sequences common to twins were enriched for low generation probability.

V lost 6 bases, J lost 4 bases, and 18 bases lay in between. Germline V gene sequence: CDR1 SNHLY, CDR2 FYNNEI. The CDR3 has 15 amino acids. Separately, the same data were catalogued under a study of yellow fever vaccine responses in identical twins.

The chain combines TRBV2 with TRBJ1-2; TRBD1 might be the D (5 bases). Source material: memory (CD45RO+) T cells sorted from blood. This TCR came from a woman between 18 and 29 years old in good health. CDR3 loop: CASRGLEGLSYGYTF. For the CDR3, the DNA is TGTGCCAGCAGGGGCCTTGAGGGACTCAGCTATGGCTACACCTTC.